This T cell receptor (beta chain) was sequenced in a study of blood T cell repertoires in COVID-19. Study as a whole: Collection of acute and convalescent COVID-19 samples took place in the United States, Italy and Spain.

Original processing notes: Amplification of reference gene primers was used by the study to estimate nucleated cell counts. Here immunoSEQ multiplex PCR was the method, and the copy in TCRdb shows in-frame clones only, minus some. For V, J and clone size, that table is used; D and trimming come from the DNA. The sample lists 150,000 to 200,000 clones; around 73% were seen once. A note on this clone: Other DNA sequences of this sample code for an identical CDR3.

Trimming cost V 3 bases and J 6 bases, with 6 bases left between them. The germline gives CDR1 MDHEN, CDR2 SYDVKM. The CDR3 is made up of 12 amino acids. The sample was PBMCs or T cells enriched from blood (not recorded which). The chain joins TRBV28 to TRBJ1-5, with no clear D. This receptor was identified in a woman aged 45-59 years who had recovered from COVID-19. CDR3 in DNA: TGTGCCAGCAGTTTGGAGGGTCAGCCCCAGCATTTT. This codes for CASSLEGQPQHF.